The next 9 T cell receptor beta chains were all read from a single sample in a study of blood T cells in healthy people across ages. A second PCR of about 6 to 12 cycles used a sample-barcoded 5' primer and a J-beta primer mix. TCRdb passed the 5' RACE reads through MiXCR, listing each CDR3 protein once. The sample contains about 1 million distinct CDR3 sequences, more than 35% of which appear only once. Sequenced input: blood. Receptors were obtained from a woman aged 60-75 years in good health.

V is TRBV29-1 and J is TRBJ2-6, with 7 positions matching TRBD1. The length of the CDR3 is 16 residues. Germline CDR1 and CDR2: SQVTM and ANQGSEA. V shed 7 bases and J 0 bases; nucleotides not matched to a gene: 9. CDR3 sequence reads: CSAAGTEHSGANVLTF. In DNA form, the CDR3 reads TGCAGCGCCGCCGGGACAGAGCACTCTGGGGCCAACGTCCTGACTTTC.

The CDR3 region has the DNA TGTGCCAGCACCGAGGGGTTTGGAGCTTTCTTT. Translating gives CASTEGFGAFF. The genes are TRBV2 and TRBJ1-1; tentatively, D is TRBD1 (5 bases). The CDR3 has 11 amino acids. Per germline, CDR1 SNHLY and CDR2 FYNNEI. V dropped 7 bases and J dropped 10 bases, with 13 bases sitting between them.

In its sample, this clonotype was seen a few times. The chain recombines TRBV5-5 with TRBJ2-7, with D possibly matching TRBD1 (6 bases). Trimming removed 5 bases from V and 0 bases from J, with 15 bases in between. Germline V gene data show CDR1 as SGHKS and CDR2 as YYEKEE (reference sequence). This CDR3 is built from 15 residues. CDR3 nucleotide sequence: TGTGCCAGCAGGGAAGGACAGTCAAGCTCCTACGAGCAGTACTTC. It translates to CASREGQSSSYEQYF.

This chain links TRBV6-6 with TRBJ2-5, with 7 positions matching TRBD1. The CDR3 runs to 15 residues. Per the germline V gene, CDR1 is MNHNY and CDR2 is SVGAGI (reference sequence). The J segment lost 2 bases and the V segment lost 0 bases, leaving 3 bases of the junction unmatched. The CDR3 DNA sequence: TGTGCCAGCAGTTACTCGGGGACAGCACAAGAGACCCAGTACTTC. Translation gives CASSYSGTAQETQYF.

This clonotype was recorded many times. The CDR3 DNA reads TGCAGCGTTGAGGGGGGGGACCAAGAGACCCAGTACTTC. Translation gives CSVEGGDQETQYF. This chain links TRBV29-1 with TRBJ2-5, with 7 bases that match TRBD2. The germline gives CDR1 SQVTM, CDR2 ANQGSEA. CDR3 length: 13 residues. The ends lost 3 bases at V and 0 bases at J; junction bases unmatched: 1.

The chain carries TRBV5-1 and TRBJ2-5, with a weak D call TRBD1 (6 bases). Between the trimmed V and J ends, which lost 4 bases and 11 bases, there was a span of 21 bases. Per germline, CDR1 SGHRS and CDR2 YFSETQ. The CDR3 is 14 residues long. CDR3 region: CASSPARGTYGQYF. The CDR3 DNA reads as TGCGCCAGCAGCCCCGCACGTGGGACATACGGGCAGTACTTC.

The V and J genes are TRBV10-3 and TRBJ2-3; maybe TRBD2 (7 bases). V lost 6 bases, J lost 3 bases, and 19 bases lay in between. CDR1 is ENHRY, CDR2 SYGVKD, per germline. The CDR3 is 16 residues long. CDR3 region: CAISRDAGATTDTQYF. CDR3 sequence (DNA): TGTGCCATCAGCCGGGATGCGGGGGCGACGACAGATACGCAGTATTTT.

This clonotype came up a few times. The rearrangement uses TRBV3-1 and TRBJ2-3; no clear D gene. Germline V gene data show CDR1 as LGHDT and CDR2 as YNNKEL (reference sequence). The V end was cut by 5 bases, the J end by 4 bases, with 16 bases between. This CDR3 is 15 amino acids long. This CDR3 is CASSERLTGSDTQYF. CDR3 DNA sequence: TGTGCCAGCAGCGAACGACTCACGGGTTCAGATACGCAGTATTTT.

In its sample, this clonotype was seen a few times. The chain links TRBV12-3 or TRBV12-4 to TRBJ2-1, with 10 bases identical to TRBD1. This CDR3 has 15 amino acids. J lost 5 bases, V lost 5 bases, and 6 bases had no gene match. The CDR3 DNA sequence: TGTGCCAGCAGTCCTGGGACAGGGGTTGACAATGAGCAGTTCTTC. Encoded protein: CASSPGTGVDNEQFF.